The 2 T cell receptor beta chains presented below share a single source sample, sequenced in a study of chemoradiotherapy in HPV16-positive cancers (dated by TCRdb to about 2022). Library preparation employed the immunoSEQ multiplex PCR assay. TCRdb took this table from immuneACCESS and kept in-frame rearrangements with V and J called. Such tables lack part of the clones; where checked against another copy, unresolved V genes explain under half of the gap, and the rest is unexplained. Present in this sample are thousands of clones, about 90% of which were seen just once. The ten largest account for 4% to 6% of the sample. Here the sequenced sample was tumor tissue, taken from a patient who underwent chemoradiotherapy. All receptors come from a human donor with HPV-associated anogenital cancer.

V and J are TRBV25-1 and TRBJ1-2; D gene ambiguous. Trimming removed 1 base from V and 4 bases from J, with 10 bases in between. The CDR3 is 14 amino acids. Germline V lookup: CDR1 MGHDK, CDR2 SYGVNS. This CDR3 is CASSEFHGSYGYTF. The CDR3 nucleotides read TGTGCCAGCAGTGAATTCCACGGAAGCTATGGCTACACCTTC.

The V and J genes are TRBV5-6 and TRBJ2-5, with TRBD2 identical over 8 bases. V trimming: 3 bases; J trimming: 5 bases; junction bases outside the gene matches: 6. The CDR3 sequence is 14 residues long. Looked up from germline, CDR1 is SGHDT and CDR2 is YYEEEE. In DNA form, the CDR3 reads TGTGCCAGCAGCTCTAGCGGGCGTGTTGAGACCCAGTACTTC. Translation gives CASSSSGRVETQYF.